This TCR beta chain was observed in a study of T cell changes during pregnancy in multiple sclerosis. The junction had 3 bases not matched to a gene; V was cut back by 4 bases and J by 8 bases. The CDR3 consists of 14 residues. Germline V CDR1 and CDR2: MNHEY, SMNVEV (reference sequence). Sequencing used immunoSEQ multiplex PCR; TCRdb keeps in-frame clones, though not all of them. The data hold about 40,000 clones, with 88% observed a single time. The sequencing used CD4+ T cells from peripheral blood mononuclear cells, collected before pregnancy. The receptor comes from a female donor with multiple sclerosis, enrolled in a pregnancy study. The V gene is TRBV27, the J gene TRBJ1-3; 12 bases are shared with TRBD1. CDR3 region: CASSSGTGGHTIYF. CDR3 in DNA: TGTGCCAGCAGTTCCGGGACAGGGGGCCACACCATATATTTT.